Listed here is a single T cell receptor (beta chain). Its antigen is undetermined. The sample is drawn from a study of vaccination and CD4 T cells after COVID-19. Study-level background: Convalescent individuals numbered four females and six males, two being Hispanic.

The assay that was used to sequence DNA from cultured CD4+ T cells was the Oncomine TCR Beta short-read assay. The template was genomic DNA from cultured CD4+ T cells. One entry per CDR3 protein results from TCRdb running MiXCR on the PCR reads. The data contain more than 15,000 distinct CDR3 sequences, more than 45% of them singletons. This CDR3 has 14 amino acids. CDR1 is ENHRY and CDR2 is SYGVKD in the germline V gene. With 10 bases removed from V and 5 bases from J, the gap between germline ends came to 15 bases. Time point indicated: late sampling 161 to 241 days after vaccination in three convalescent patients. Treatment indicated: approximately 11-day PBMC culture with coronavirus spike peptide pools or control peptides (ViraFEST assay).

The rearrangement links TRBV10-3 to TRBJ1-6; TRBD1 is a possible D gene (5 bases). This TCR was recovered from a human donor who had recovered from COVID-19. The specimen comprised CD4+ T cells from blood, cultured in vitro, sampled about 7 months after SARS-CoV-2 vaccination. CDR3 sequence (DNA): TGTGCCACGCAAGGGGCGTACGATAATTCACCCCTCCACTTT. It codes for CATQGAYDNSPLHF.